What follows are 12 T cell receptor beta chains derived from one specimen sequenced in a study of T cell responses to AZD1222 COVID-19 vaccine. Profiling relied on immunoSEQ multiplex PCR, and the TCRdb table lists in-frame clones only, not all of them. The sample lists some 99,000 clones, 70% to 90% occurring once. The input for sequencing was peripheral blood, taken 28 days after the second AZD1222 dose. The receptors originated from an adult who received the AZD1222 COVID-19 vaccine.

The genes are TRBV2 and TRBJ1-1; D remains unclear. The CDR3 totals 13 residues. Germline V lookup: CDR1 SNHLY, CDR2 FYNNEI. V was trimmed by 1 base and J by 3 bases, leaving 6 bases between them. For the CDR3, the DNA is TGTGCCAGCAGTGAAGGGGTCTACACTGAAGCTTTCTTT. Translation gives CASSEGVYTEAFF.

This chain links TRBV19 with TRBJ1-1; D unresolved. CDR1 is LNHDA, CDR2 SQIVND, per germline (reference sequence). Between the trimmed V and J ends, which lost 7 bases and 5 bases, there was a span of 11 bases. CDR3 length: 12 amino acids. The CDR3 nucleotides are TGTGCCAGTACGTTTGGCAGGACTGAAGCTTTCTTT. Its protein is CASTFGRTEAFF.

The CDR3 protein is CASSQTWDRSRGYTF. In nucleotides, the CDR3 is TGCGCCAGCAGCCAAACCTGGGACAGGAGCAGGGGCTACACCTTC. The chain employs TRBV4-3 and TRBJ1-2; 8 bases line up with TRBD1. The length of the CDR3 is 15 residues. The ends lost 2 bases at V and 8 bases at J; junction bases unmatched: 10. In germline, CDR1 is LGHNA, CDR2 YSLEER.

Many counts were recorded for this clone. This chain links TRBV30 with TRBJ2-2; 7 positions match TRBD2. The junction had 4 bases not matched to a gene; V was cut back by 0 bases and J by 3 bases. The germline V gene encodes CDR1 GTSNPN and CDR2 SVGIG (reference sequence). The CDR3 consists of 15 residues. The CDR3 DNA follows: TGTGCCTGGAGTGTGGCAGGGAGGGACACCGGGGAGCTGTTTTTT. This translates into CAWSVAGRDTGELFF. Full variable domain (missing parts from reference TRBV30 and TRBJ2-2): SQTIHQWPATLVQPVGSPLSLECTVEGTSNPNLYWYRQAAGRGLQLLFYSVGIGQISSEVPQNLSASRPQDRQFILSSKKLLLSDSGFYLCAWSVAGRDTGELFFGEGSRLTVL.

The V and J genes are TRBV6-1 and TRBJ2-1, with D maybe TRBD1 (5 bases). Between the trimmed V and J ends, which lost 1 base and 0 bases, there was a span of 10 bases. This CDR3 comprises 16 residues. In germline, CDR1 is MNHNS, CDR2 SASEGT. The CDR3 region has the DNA TGTGCCAGCAGTGAAGGTTCAGGGAACTCCTACAATGAGCAGTTCTTC. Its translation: CASSEGSGNSYNEQFF.

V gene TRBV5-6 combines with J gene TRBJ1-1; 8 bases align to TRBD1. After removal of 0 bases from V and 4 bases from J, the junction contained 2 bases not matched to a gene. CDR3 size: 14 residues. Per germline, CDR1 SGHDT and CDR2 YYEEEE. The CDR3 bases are TGTGCCAGCAGCTTGGCTACAGGGGGCACTGAAGCTTTCTTT. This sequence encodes CASSLATGGTEAFF.

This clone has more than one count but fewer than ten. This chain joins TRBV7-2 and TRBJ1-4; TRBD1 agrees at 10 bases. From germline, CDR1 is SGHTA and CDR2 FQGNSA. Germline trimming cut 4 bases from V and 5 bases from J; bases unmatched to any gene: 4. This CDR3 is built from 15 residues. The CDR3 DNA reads TGTGCCAGCAGCTCGTGGACAGGGGGGAATGAAAAACTGTTTTTT. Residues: CASSSWTGGNEKLFF.

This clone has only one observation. The CDR3 sequence: CASSQAVEQYF. CDR3 nucleotides: TGTGCCAGCAGTCAGGCCGTCGAGCAGTACTTC. The rearrangement joins TRBV6-2 or TRBV6-3 to TRBJ2-7; the D is unclear. Germline-derived CDR1 and CDR2 are MNHEY and SVGEGT. The CDR3 is made up of 11 amino acids. The germline V and J ends were trimmed by 5 bases and 6 bases, with 8 bases remaining between them.

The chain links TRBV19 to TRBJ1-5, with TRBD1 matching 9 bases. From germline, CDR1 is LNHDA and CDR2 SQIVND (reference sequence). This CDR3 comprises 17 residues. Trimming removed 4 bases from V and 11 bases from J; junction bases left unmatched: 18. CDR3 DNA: TGTGCCAGTAGTAATATAAAGAGAGGGACAGGGAGGCTTGCCCAGCATTTT. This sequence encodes CASSNIKRGTGRLAQHF.

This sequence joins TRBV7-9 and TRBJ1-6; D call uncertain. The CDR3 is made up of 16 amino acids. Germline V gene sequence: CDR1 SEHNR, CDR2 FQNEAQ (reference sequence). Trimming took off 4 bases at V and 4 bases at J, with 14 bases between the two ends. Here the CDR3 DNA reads TGTGCCAGCAGCTCCAGGACTGCAAGGTATAATTCACCCCTCCACTTT. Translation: CASSSRTARYNSPLHF.

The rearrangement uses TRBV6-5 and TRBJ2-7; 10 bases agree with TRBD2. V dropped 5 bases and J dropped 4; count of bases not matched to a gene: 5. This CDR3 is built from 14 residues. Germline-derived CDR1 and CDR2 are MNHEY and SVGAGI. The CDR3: CASSPGLAQYEQYF. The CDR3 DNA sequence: TGTGCCAGCAGTCCGGGACTAGCGCAATACGAGCAGTACTTC.

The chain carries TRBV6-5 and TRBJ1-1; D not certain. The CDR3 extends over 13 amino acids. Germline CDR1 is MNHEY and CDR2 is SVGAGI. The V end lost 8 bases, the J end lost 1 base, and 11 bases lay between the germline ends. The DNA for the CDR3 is TGTGCCAGCGGACGCAAGGAGAACACTGAAGCTTTCTTT. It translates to CASGRKENTEAFF.